The next 30 T cell receptor beta chains were all read from a single sample in a study of T cell clonality in common variable immunodeficiency (dated by TCRdb to the mid-2010s). Receptor libraries were prepared by the immunoSEQ multiplex PCR assay. TCRdb took this table from immuneACCESS and kept in-frame rearrangements with V and J called. Such tables lack part of the clones; where checked against another copy, unresolved V genes explain under half of the gap, and the rest is unexplained. The sample counts tens of thousands of clones, each observed more than once. The ten top clones hold roughly 5.3% of the sample. Sequencing input: peripheral blood mononuclear cells. These receptors all stem from a person aged 18-70 years in good health.

This clone was seen a handful of times. Read coverage stops 3 residues before the CDR3 terminus; the germline J gene supplies the remainder. The chain couples TRBV7-2 to TRBJ2-7; TRBD2 agrees at 11 bases. V gave up 3 bases and J gave up 2 bases; unmatched junction bases: 3. This CDR3 is 15 amino acids long. Germline V gene data show CDR1 as SGHTA and CDR2 as FQGNSA. Incomplete CDR3 DNA: TGTGCCAGCAGCTTCGGACTAGCGGGCACCTACGAG. This codes for CASSFGLAGTYE. The whole CDR3 protein is CASSFGLAGTYEQYF.

Partial CDR3 DNA: TGTGCCAGCAGCACTGATCCCGGGGGAGGGTCGCGCGAG. Its protein product is CASSTDPGGGSRE. The whole CDR3 protein is CASSTDPGGGSREQYF. The gene calls are TRBV7-6 and TRBJ2-7, with 7 bases identical to TRBD2. The DNA ends 3 residues before the CDR3 does, and the rest of the CDR3 is filled in from the germline J gene. This CDR3 contains 16 residues. Germline V gene sequence: CDR1 SGHVS, CDR2 FNYEAQ. Trimming removed 5 bases from V and 6 bases from J; junction bases left unmatched: 16. Full variable domain (remainder filled in from reference TRBV7-6 and TRBJ2-7): GAGVSQSPRYKVTKRGQDVALRCDPISGHVSLYWYRQALGQGPEFLTYFNYEAQQDKSGLPNDRFSAERPEGSISTLTIQRTEQRDSAMYRCASSTDPGGGSREQYFGPGTRLTVT.

This clone was observed many times. The read comes to an end 3 residues before the CDR3 does, leaving the germline J gene to fill in the end. The rearrangement links TRBV4-1 to TRBJ2-1; TRBD2 matches 7 bases. The ends lost 4 bases at V and 6 bases at J; junction bases unmatched: 6. Germline lookup yields CDR1 MGHRA and CDR2 YSYEKL. The CDR3 extends over 14 amino acids. The covered CDR3 bases are TGCGCCAGCAGCCTGCGACTAGCAGGCAATGAG. Amino acids: CASSLRLAGNE. The entire CDR3 reads CASSLRLAGNEQFF.

In this sample, this clone turned up many times. From the germline J gene comes the end of the CDR3, since the read stops 3 residues before it. This chain uses TRBV7-2 with TRBJ1-6, with D perhaps TRBD1 (6 bases). V was pared by 5 bases and J by 7 bases, with 15 bases between. From germline, CDR1 is SGHTA and CDR2 FQGNSA. CDR3 length equals 15 residues. CDR3 DNA (partial): TGTGCCAGCAGCCTTACAGGGTCCGGAAATTCACCC. This translates into CASSLTGSGNSP. The whole CDR3 sequence reads CASSLTGSGNSPLHF.

To note about this clone: The CDR3 end is not reached by the read, which stops 3 residues before it; the germline J gene fills it in. The J gene is TRBJ2-7, the V gene TRBV5-6; no firm D call. This CDR3 is 13 amino acids long. Germline values: CDR1 SGHDT, CDR2 YYEEEE. V was shortened by 0 bases and J by 6 bases, with 10 bases between the two germline ends. CDR3 region: CASSLEAASEQYF. The CDR3 DNA, read in part, is TGTGCCAGCAGCTTGGAGGCGGCCAGCGAG. The variable domain in full, with the rest retrieved from reference TRBV5-6 and TRBJ2-7, is DAGVTQSPTHLIKTRGQQVTLRCSPKSGHDTVSWYQQALGQGPQFIFQYYEEEERQRGNFPDRFSGHQFPNYSSELNVNALLLGDSALYLCASSLEAASEQYFGPGTRLTVT.

This clone has a count of ten or more. The read ends 3 residues before the CDR3 terminus; that terminus is restored from the germline J gene. J is TRBJ2-6 and V is TRBV13; D perhaps matches TRBD1 (5 bases). CDR3 length equals 17 residues. The V end lost 0 bases, the J end lost 0 bases, and 9 bases lay between the germline ends. CDR1 and CDR2 (germline): PRHDT, FYEKMQ (reference sequence). The CDR3 reads CASSLGGLSSGANVLTF. The covered CDR3 bases are TGTGCCAGCAGCTTAGGGGGGCTAAGCTCTGGGGCCAACGTC.

This clone has ten or more counts. Coverage ceases 3 residues before the CDR3 finishes, and the germline J gene fills in the end. This chain connects TRBV20-1 to TRBJ2-1, with 15 bases lining up with TRBD2. V dropped 5 bases and J dropped 6; count of bases not matched to a gene: 2. The CDR3 consists of 14 residues. Germline lookup yields CDR1 DFQATT and CDR2 SNEGSKA (reference sequence). This CDR3 reads CSAGGLAGGNEQFF. The sequenced CDR3 bases are TGCAGTGCTGGGGGACTAGCGGGAGGCAATGAG.

Of note for this clone: The CDR3 is cut off 3 residues early in the read; its end comes from the germline J gene. The chain is built from TRBV19 and TRBJ1-5; no clear D. V dropped 3 bases and J dropped 0 bases, with 9 bases sitting between them. The CDR3 length is 15 residues. Germline V lookup: CDR1 LNHDA, CDR2 SQIVND (reference sequence). The chain's CDR3 is CASSIGFYSNQPQHF. The covered CDR3 bases are TGTGCCAGTAGTATCGGGTTTTATAGCAATCAGCCC. Drawing the rest from reference TRBV19 and TRBJ1-5, the complete variable domain is DGGITQSPKYLFRKEGQNVTLSCEQNLNHDAMYWYRQDPGQGLRLIYYSQIVNDFQKGDIAEGYSVSREKKESFPLTVTSAQKNPTAFYLCASSIGFYSNQPQHFGDGTRLSIL.

This clone was detected many times. The read stops 3 residues short of the end of the CDR3; the missing end is completed from the germline J gene. This chain links TRBV20-1 with TRBJ2-6, with D unclear. Germline loops: CDR1 DFQATT, CDR2 SNEGSKA (reference sequence). Trimming took off 0 bases at V and 2 bases at J, with 8 bases between the two ends. This CDR3 is built from 15 residues. CDR3: CSAREGSAGANVLTF. Partial CDR3 DNA: TGCAGTGCTAGAGAAGGGTCGGCTGGGGCCAACGTC.

With regard to this clone: The CDR3 is cut off 3 residues early in the read; its end comes from the germline J gene. The chain employs TRBV11-3 and TRBJ2-7, with no clear D. V was trimmed by 3 bases and J by 1 base, leaving 7 bases between them. The CDR3 loop spans 13 amino acids. Germline CDR1 SGHNT, CDR2 YENEEA. CDR3 amino acids: CASSFDTSYEQYF. Incomplete CDR3 DNA: TGTGCCAGCAGCTTCGACACGTCCTACGAG.

This clone was found many times. The CDR3 end lies 3 residues beyond the end of the read and is filled in from the germline J gene. The rearrangement links TRBV20-1 to TRBJ2-5, with a possible D match to TRBD1 (6 bases). This CDR3 is built from 15 residues. V was trimmed by 1 base and J by 4 bases, leaving 16 bases between them. Germline V lookup: CDR1 DFQATT, CDR2 SNEGSKA (reference sequence). The CDR3 sequence is CSARVPDRMSETQYF. The CDR3 bases that were read are TGCAGTGCTAGAGTCCCCGACAGGATGTCAGAGACC.

This clone was recorded at least ten times. The read terminates 3 residues before the CDR3 end, so the remaining end is supplied by the germline J gene. The chain has TRBV11-3 and TRBJ2-5, with a tentative D call TRBD2 (5 bases). With 4 bases removed from V and 5 bases from J, the gap between germline ends came to 11 bases. This CDR3 spans 13 amino acids. CDR1 is SGHNT, CDR2 YENEEA, per germline. The part of the CDR3 DNA that was read is TGTGCCAGCAGCTATTTCACGGGGGAGACC. Protein: CASSYFTGET. The full-length CDR3 reads as CASSYFTGETQYF.

At least ten counts were recorded for this clone. The CDR3 sequence is CASSFQGGMNTEAFF. The sequenced part of the CDR3 DNA is TGTGCCAGCAGCTTTCAGGGGGGCATGAACACTGAA. J is TRBJ1-1 and V is TRBV5-5; 7 nucleotides line up with TRBD1. The CDR3 end lies 3 residues beyond the end of the read and is filled in from the germline J gene. Germline V gives CDR1 SGHKS, CDR2 YYEKEE (reference sequence). V was clipped by 2 bases and J by 0 bases; unmatched bases: 4. The CDR3 length is 15 residues. Looking up the rest from reference TRBV5-5 and TRBJ1-1 gives the full variable domain: DAGVTQSPTHLIKTRGQQVTLRCSPISGHKSVSWYQQVLGQGPQFIFQYYEKEERGRGNFPDRFSARQFPNYSSELNVNALLLGDSALYLCASSFQGGMNTEAFFGQGTRLTVV.

This clone was seen at least ten times. The read finishes 3 residues shy of the CDR3 end, and the germline J gene is used to complete it. This chain connects TRBV5-1 to TRBJ2-3; TRBD2 might be the D (5 bases). Germline-derived CDR1 and CDR2 are SGHRS and YFSETQ. The CDR3 is 14 amino acids. V was pared by 4 bases and J by 6 bases, with 15 bases between. CDR3 DNA (partial): TGCGCCAGCAGCCCGGACTCACCGAGGGATACG. Its protein is CASSPDSPRDT. The entire CDR3 sequence reads CASSPDSPRDTQYF.

This clone was detected ten times or more. The read finishes 3 residues shy of the CDR3 end, and the germline J gene is used to complete it. The rearrangement joins TRBV6-2 or TRBV6-3 to TRBJ1-1; no clear D. The V end was cut by 5 bases, the J end by 3 bases, with 13 bases between. The CDR3 has 14 amino acids. Germline V gene data show CDR1 as MNHEY and CDR2 as SVGEGT. CDR3 region: CASSPFPADTEAFF. Incomplete CDR3 DNA: TGTGCCAGCAGTCCTTTTCCAGCGGACACTGAA.

This clone appeared many times. The read terminates 3 residues before the CDR3 end, so the remaining end is supplied by the germline J gene. The chain recombines TRBV18 with TRBJ1-2; 10 bases are shared with TRBD1. CDR3 length: 14 amino acids. V shed 3 bases and J 4 bases; nucleotides not matched to a gene: 2. Germline values: CDR1 KGHSH, CDR2 LQKENI. The CDR3 bases that were read are TGTGCCAGCTCACCTGACAGGGGGCTCTATGGC. It translates to CASSPDRGLYG. The whole CDR3 region reads CASSPDRGLYGYTF.

There are many counts of this clone. Read coverage stops 3 residues before the CDR3 terminus; the germline J gene supplies the remainder. This sequence joins TRBV6-7 and TRBJ2-7, with a weak D call TRBD1 (5 bases). TRBV6-7 is an ORF, and what it does is uncertain. The CDR3 has 17 residues. The V gene lost 0 bases and the J gene lost 6 bases, with 21 bases spanning the gap. The covered CDR3 bases are TGTGCCAGCAGTTACTCGATCTGTAGGACAAAGCTTTGCGAG. It translates to CASSYSICRTKLCE. The CDR3 as a whole reads CASSYSICRTKLCEQYF.

This clone was counted ten times or more. The junction differs from germline at one of its ends, possibly a read error. The CDR3 end falls 3 residues outside the read, so it is completed with the germline J gene. V and J are TRBV4-2 and TRBJ1-1; perhaps TRBD1 as D (5 bases). The CDR3 is made up of 13 amino acids. The germline V gene has CDR1 LGHNA and CDR2 YNFKEQ. The covered CDR3 bases are TGCGCCAGCAGCCAGGACACGAACACTGAA. Protein: CASSQDTNTE. The full CDR3 is CASSQDTNTEAFF.

This clone was observed a handful of times. Read data end 3 residues before the CDR3 end; the end is taken from the germline J gene. This chain uses TRBV5-3 with TRBJ1-1; 7 bases match TRBD1. TRBV5-3 is an ORF, and what it does is uncertain. There are 17 residues in the CDR3. V lost 2 bases and J lost 0; bases outside the gene matches: 10. Partial CDR3 DNA: TGTGCCAGAAGCTTACAGTGGGACACAGGGGTGAACACTGAA. Translating it yields CARSLQWDTGVNTE. The entire CDR3 is CARSLQWDTGVNTEAFF.

A remark on this clone: The DNA ends 3 residues before the CDR3 does, and the rest of the CDR3 is filled in from the germline J gene. V gene TRBV7-6 combines with J gene TRBJ2-2; D is uncertain. CDR3 length: 15 residues. Germline-derived CDR1 and CDR2 are SGHVS and FNYEAQ. V dropped 2 bases and J dropped 3 bases, with 10 bases sitting between them. Incomplete CDR3 DNA: TGTGCCAGCAGCTTAAATAGGGTAGACACCGGGGAG. Protein sequence: CASSLNRVDTGE. The CDR3, in full, reads CASSLNRVDTGELFF.

In regard to this clone: The read gets to within 3 residues of the CDR3 end, and the germline J gene fills in the rest. The chain is built from TRBV7-2 and TRBJ2-7; 10 nucleotides match TRBD1. Germline CDR1 is SGHTA and CDR2 is FQGNSA. The CDR3 consists of 16 residues. Trimming at V came to 0 bases and at J to 0 bases, leaving 2 bases not matched to a gene. CDR3 in amino acids: CASSLARTGGSYEQYF. The covered CDR3 bases are TGTGCCAGCAGCTTAGCTCGGACAGGGGGCTCCTACGAG.

At least ten counts were recorded for this clone. The missing CDR3 end, 3 residues past where the read stops, is filled in from the germline J gene. The V call is TRBV18, the J call TRBJ1-2, with a weak D call TRBD1 (6 bases). The CDR3 extends over 19 amino acids. Germline assignment: CDR1 KGHSH and CDR2 LQKENI. V was pared by 2 bases and J by 4 bases, with 26 bases between. CDR3 amino acids: CASSPMGRGASFSPYGYTF. Incomplete CDR3 DNA: TGTGCCAGCTCACCAATGGGGCGGGGGGCAAGTTTTTCGCCCTATGGC.

The table lists this clone with many counts. The read terminates 3 residues before the CDR3 end, so the remaining end is supplied by the germline J gene. The chain has TRBV29-1 and TRBJ2-7; TRBD1 matches at 9 bases. The junction had 6 bases not matched to a gene; V was cut back by 6 bases and J by 3 bases. Germline V gives CDR1 SQVTM, CDR2 ANQGSEA. This CDR3 has 13 residues. Incomplete CDR3 DNA: TGCAGCGTACCCGGGACAGGGATCTACGAG. This gives the protein CSVPGTGIYE. The whole CDR3 region reads CSVPGTGIYEQYF.

This clone was counted at least ten times. Coverage ceases 3 residues before the CDR3 finishes, and the germline J gene fills in the end. V and J are TRBV7-2 and TRBJ2-1; no definite D call. The germline gives CDR1 SGHTA, CDR2 FQGNSA. This CDR3 contains 14 residues. V was trimmed by 2 bases and J by 2 bases, leaving 7 bases between them. CDR3 bases read: TGTGCCAGCAGCTTATCCAAGGCCTACAATGAG. Its protein product is CASSLSKAYNE. The CDR3 as a whole reads CASSLSKAYNEQFF.

This clone has a count of ten or more. The CDR3 is cut off 3 residues early in the read; its end comes from the germline J gene. The chain links TRBV20-1 to TRBJ2-7, with D perhaps TRBD1 (6 bases). CDR1 is DFQATT, CDR2 SNEGSKA, per germline (reference sequence). V shed 3 bases and J shed 2 bases, with 14 bases lying between them. The CDR3 spans 14 residues. The CDR3 bases that were read are TGCAGTGCTAGTCGGCCAGGGGTTCCCTACGAG. This gives the protein CSASRPGVPYE. The whole CDR3 region reads CSASRPGVPYEQYF.

Ten or more counts support this clone. Incomplete CDR3 DNA: TGCAGCGTTGAAGTGGGACACTACACCGGGGAG. Protein: CSVEVGHYTGE. The CDR3 as a whole reads CSVEVGHYTGELFF. The V gene is TRBV29-1, the J gene TRBJ2-2, with D perhaps TRBD1 (6 bases). Coverage ceases 3 residues before the CDR3 finishes, and the germline J gene fills in the end. Trimming cost V 1 base and J 3 bases, with 9 bases left between them. The CDR3 runs to 14 residues. From germline, CDR1 is SQVTM and CDR2 ANQGSEA.

This clone was detected ten times or more. The read ends 3 residues shy of where the CDR3 ends; the end is completed using the germline J gene. This chain uses TRBV7-9 with TRBJ1-1; 7 bases align to TRBD1. Per germline, CDR1 SEHNR and CDR2 FQNEAQ (reference sequence). The CDR3 is made up of 15 amino acids. Trimming cost V 3 bases and J 1 base; bases outside gene matches: 5. The DNA read from the CDR3 is TGTGCCAGCAGCTTGTCGGGACAGAGGAACACTGAA. Translating gives CASSLSGQRNTE. The whole CDR3 region reads CASSLSGQRNTEAFF. The complete variable domain, with remaining parts taken from reference TRBV7-9 and TRBJ1-1, reads DTGVSQNPRHKITKRGQNVTFRCDPISEHNRLYWYRQTLGQGPEFLTYFQNEAQLEKSRLLSDRFSAERPKGSFSTLEIQRTEQGDSAMYLCASSLSGQRNTEAFFGQGTRLTVV.

This clone was found many times. The sample carries other DNA sequences with the same CDR3. Partial CDR3 DNA: TGTGCCATCAGTGAGGGTGGGACAGGGGGCGCCTACAATGAG. It codes for CAISEGGTGGAYNE. The whole CDR3 protein reads CAISEGGTGGAYNEQFF. V gene TRBV10-3 combines with J gene TRBJ2-1; 12 positions agree with TRBD1. The CDR3 end is not reached by the read, which stops 3 residues before it; the germline J gene fills it in. This CDR3 comprises 17 residues. With V trimmed by 2 bases and J by 2 bases, 4 bases remained unmatched. Germline CDR1 reads ENHRY; CDR2 reads SYGVKD.

The table lists this clone with many counts. The read ends 3 residues early relative to the CDR3; the germline J gene fills the gap. The chain uses TRBV5-1 and TRBJ1-2, with 8 bases fitting TRBD1. This CDR3 comprises 17 residues. The V segment lost 2 bases and the J segment 5 bases; nucleotides outside the gene matches: 14. Germline CDR1 SGHRS, CDR2 YFSETQ. Partial CDR3 DNA: TGCGCCAGCAGCTTCTCCCCTTCGGACAGGGTGTTATATGGC. Encoded protein: CASSFSPSDRVLYG. The full CDR3 protein reads CASSFSPSDRVLYGYTF.

This clone was found many times. The read halts 3 residues ahead of the CDR3 end, with the missing end drawn from the germline J gene. This rearrangement joins TRBV4-1 to TRBJ1-2; TRBD1 agrees at 7 bases. J lost 7 bases, V lost 3 bases, and 11 bases had no gene match. Germline CDR1 is MGHRA and CDR2 is YSYEKL. The CDR3 is 15 residues long. CDR3 region: CASSQGAGGIGGYTF. The DNA read from the CDR3 is TGCGCCAGCAGCCAGGGGGCAGGGGGTATAGGTGGC.